The 20 T cell receptor beta chains below were found in one sample sequenced in a study of tumor-infiltrating lymphocytes in primary liver carcinoma. Blood RNA was derived from unsorted whole blood, and germline DNA was extracted too. A primer in the constant region served to generate TCR beta cDNA from 500 ng of total RNA. TCR beta libraries came from three nested multiplex PCR rounds using slightly modified ARM-PCR. TRBV1-TRBV30 forward and Cbeta reverse primers drove the first two roughly 10-cycle rounds. TCRdb reprocessed the multiplex PCR reads with MiXCR, giving one entry per CDR3 protein. Of more than 150,000 distinct CDR3 sequences in the sample, 50% to 75% were seen once. Sample: peripheral blood. The origin of the receptors is a man aged 40-49 years with primary liver carcinoma and hepatitis B virus infection.

The chain employs TRBV4-1 and TRBJ1-5; D may be TRBD1 (5 bases). Germline V gene sequence: CDR1 MGHRA, CDR2 YSYEKL. V dropped 0 bases and J dropped 1 base, with 7 bases sitting between them. The CDR3 covers 15 residues. The CDR3 bases are TGCGCCAGCAGCCAAGATAGGGACAGCAATCAGCCCCAGCATTTT. Translating it yields CASSQDRDSNQPQHF.

Judged by abundance, this clonotype is medium-sized. The CDR3 DNA is TGCGCCAGCAGCGAGACAGCTAACTATGGCTACACCTTC. Translating gives CASSETANYGYTF. The chain couples TRBV4-1 to TRBJ1-2, with D possibly TRBD1 on 5 matching bases. This CDR3 is built from 13 residues. Trimming stripped 5 bases from V and 0 bases from J, with 7 bases between. CDR1 and CDR2 (germline): MGHRA, YSYEKL.

This clonotype was detected only once. Given a much more abundant clone one base away, this may be a read error. The chain carries TRBV13 and TRBJ1-1, with no clear D. Germline V gene data show CDR1 as PRHDT and CDR2 as FYEKMQ (reference sequence). There are 14 residues in the CDR3. Trimming removed 5 bases at V and 3 bases at J, with 13 bases between. The CDR3 coding sequence is TGTGCCAGCAGCCCCCCCAACGGAGACACTGAAGCTTTCTTT. This sequence encodes CASSPPNGDTEAFF.

DNA for the CDR3: TGTGCCAGCACCCGTCAAGACCCAGGGCAGGGTGGCTACACCTTC. It encodes CASTRQDPGQGGYTF. V gene TRBV12-3 or TRBV12-4 combines with J gene TRBJ1-2; perhaps TRBD1 as D (5 bases). V lost 7 bases to trimming and J lost 7 bases, with 22 bases between them. This CDR3 has 15 residues.

In this sample, this clonotype turned up once. A much larger clone differs by one base, so this may be a read error. The V call is TRBV4-1, the J call TRBJ1-5, with D hard to call. Per germline, CDR1 MGHRA and CDR2 YSYEKL. There are 17 residues in the CDR3. CDR3 coding DNA: TGCGCCAGCAGCCAAGATCCCTTTGGGGATAAAGATCAGCCCCAGCAGTTT. Amino acid sequence: CASSQDPFGDKDQPQQF.

Details on this clonotype: The junction does not match germline at one end; this may be a read error. This chain joins TRBV4-1 and TRBJ2-1; D is possibly TRBD2 (5 bases). The CDR3 has 16 residues. Germline V CDR1 and CDR2: MGHRA, YSYEKL. The DNA of the CDR3 is TGCACCAGCAGTGAGGAGCCCTCGAGGGCCTACAATGAGCAGTTCTTC. This codes for CTSSEEPSRAYNEQFF.

The table lists this clonotype with a few counts. Written as DNA, the CDR3 is TGTGCCAGCAGTTACTCGAAGGAGGAGACCCAGTACTTC. It is translated as CASSYSKEETQYF. V gene TRBV6-5 combines with J gene TRBJ2-5, with D unresolved. Germline assignment: CDR1 MNHEY and CDR2 SVGAGI. V shed 0 bases and J shed 5 bases, with 7 bases lying between them. CDR3 length: 13 residues.

This clonotype was counted once. The gene calls are TRBV5-6 and TRBJ1-6; D is unresolved. V lost 2 bases and J lost 7, with 13 bases in between. There are 15 residues in the CDR3. Looked up from germline, CDR1 is SGHDT and CDR2 is YYEEEE. The CDR3, as DNA: TGTGCCAGCAGCTTCTGGGGATCTGGCAATTCACCCCTCCACTTT. Amino acids: CASSFWGSGNSPLHF.

This clonotype came up many times. The CDR3 DNA sequence: TGCAGCGTCAGGGACATGGGAGAGACCCAGTACTTC. It is translated as CSVRDMGETQYF. The J gene is TRBJ2-5, the V gene TRBV29-1; maybe TRBD1 (6 bases). The V and J ends lost 6 bases and 4 bases respectively, with 12 bases between them. Germline CDR1 reads SQVTM; CDR2 reads ANQGSEA. This CDR3 contains 12 residues.

This clonotype showed up just once. The V and J genes are TRBV28 and TRBJ2-7, with no clear D. Trimming pared 7 bases from V and 5 bases from J, leaving 6 bases between. The germline CDR1 and CDR2 sequences are MDHEN and SYDVKM. The CDR3 totals 10 residues. The CDR3 DNA sequence: TGTGCCAGCACTGGAAACGAGCAGTACTTC. Protein: CASTGNEQYF.

This rearrangement joins TRBV7-9 to TRBJ1-4, with 8 bases matching TRBD1. Germline CDR1 is SEHNR and CDR2 is FQNEAQ (reference sequence). The V and J ends lost 5 bases and 7 bases, in that order; junction bases with no gene match: 9. The CDR3 covers 15 residues. The CDR3 nucleotides are TGTGCCAGCAGCACCCCGGACAGGGAAGGTGAAAAACTGTTTTTT. It specifies CASSTPDREGEKLFF.

This clonotype was seen repeatedly, ten times or more. This chain links TRBV11-2 with TRBJ2-2, with 9 bases fitting TRBD2. Looked up from germline, CDR1 is SGHAT and CDR2 is FQNNGV. The junction had 4 bases not matched to a gene; V was cut back by 5 bases and J by 0 bases. This CDR3 comprises 16 residues. CDR3 in amino acids: CASSPIAGANTGELFF. The CDR3 bases are TGTGCCAGCAGCCCCATAGCGGGAGCGAACACCGGGGAGCTGTTTTTT.

This chain connects TRBV6-5 to TRBJ1-1; D call uncertain. Per the germline V gene, CDR1 is MNHEY and CDR2 is SVGAGI. The CDR3 is made up of 13 amino acids. V was pared by 2 bases and J by 4 bases, with 8 bases between. CDR3 nucleotide sequence: TGTGCCAGCAGTTACGGTATTGGCACTGAAGCTTTCTTT. Residues: CASSYGIGTEAFF.

V gene TRBV6-5 combines with J gene TRBJ1-5; D is uncertain. The CDR3 has 13 residues. V lost 2 bases and J 3 bases, leaving 5 bases between the germline ends. CDR1 and CDR2 from the germline V gene are MNHEY and SVGAGI. The CDR3 DNA reads TGTGCCAGCAGTTACAAGTACAATCAGCCCCAGCATTTT. Its translation: CASSYKYNQPQHF.

For this clonotype: No conserved phenylalanine or tryptophan is present at the end of the CDR3, so a read error is the likely explanation. J is TRBJ2-1 and V is TRBV11-2; D might be TRBD1 or TRBD2, each matching 5 bases. Germline CDR1 and CDR2: SGHAT and FQNNGV. The CDR3 is 13 residues long. The ends were cut back, 4 bases at V and 9 bases at J, with 13 bases in the middle. CDR3 in DNA: TGTGCCAGCAGCTCCCCAGGGAGCAGTGAGCAGTTCCTC. Its translation is CASSSPGSSEQFL.

The chain carries TRBV11-2 and TRBJ2-5, with D possibly TRBD2 on 5 matching bases. There are 13 residues in the CDR3. Deletions cut 4 bases from V and 13 bases from J, with 19 bases between. The V gene's germline CDR1 is SGHAT and CDR2 FQNNGV. CDR3 DNA sequence: TGTGCCAGCAGCTCCCTCGATGGGGAGACACGGTACTTC. It is translated as CASSSLDGETRYF. Full variable domain (rest looked up from reference TRBV11-2 and TRBJ2-5): EAGVAQSPRYKIIEKRQSVAFWCNPISGHATLYWYQQILGQGPKLLIQFQNNGVVDDSQLPKDRFSAERLKGVDSTLKIQPAKLEDSAVYLCASSSLDGETRYFGPGTRLLVL.

As concerns this clonotype: It may be a read error: a sequence one base away is much more abundant. This chain joins TRBV29-1 and TRBJ2-3; no firm D call. Per the germline V gene, CDR1 is SQVTM and CDR2 is ANQGSEA. CDR3 length equals 14 residues. V dropped 8 bases and J dropped 3 bases, with 18 bases sitting between them. In DNA, the CDR3 is TGCAGCCTAGTTAACCCGCGAATGACAGATACGCAGTATTTT. Protein sequence: CSLVNPRMTDTQYF.

The CDR3 nucleotides are TGCGCCAGCAGCTTGGAGGTGGGGCCCTCCTACGAGCAGTACTTC. It codes for CASSLEVGPSYEQYF. The V gene is TRBV5-1, the J gene TRBJ2-7, with D possibly matching TRBD1 (5 bases). The V and J ends lost 0 bases and 0 bases respectively, with 10 bases between them. Per germline, CDR1 SGHRS and CDR2 YFSETQ. The CDR3 sequence is 15 residues long.

Notes on this clonotype: As the CDR3 is not closed by the conserved phenylalanine or tryptophan, this likely results from a read error. The rearrangement links TRBV11-2 to TRBJ2-3, with unresolved D. Germline CDR1 is SGHAT and CDR2 is FQNNGV. This CDR3 contains 11 residues. With 3 bases removed from V and 3 bases from J, the gap between germline ends came to 1 base. CDR3 DNA: TGTGCCAGCAGCTTGACAGATACGCAGTATCTT. It encodes CASSLTDTQYL.

This clonotype appeared a single time. This sequence joins TRBV7-8 and TRBJ2-3; tentatively, D is TRBD2 (6 bases). V lost 11 bases to trimming and J lost 7 bases, with 25 bases between them. This CDR3 has 15 amino acids. The germline V gene encodes CDR1 SGHVS and CDR2 FQNEAQ. The CDR3 DNA reads as TGTGCCTCCAATGGAGAAGGACCCTGCGGGAATACGCAGTATTTT. Amino acids: CASNGEGPCGNTQYF.